This T cell receptor (beta chain) was sequenced during a study of Ad26.COV2.S vaccination and SARS-CoV-2 variants. The overall study: Donor allocation was to the COV1001 Ad26.COV2.S trial arm. Recipients of Ad26.COV2.S got it intramuscularly, once or twice 56 days apart.

Study findings and constraints: Breadth of non-spike TCRs did not differ between vaccinees and placebo recipients.

This clone was seen just once. Its specificity is not known. The treatment denotes: about 20 received Ad26.COV2.S at low or high dose, single or two shots; 5 received placebo; per-sample allocation not given. Samples came from day 63 after the first vaccine or placebo injection. Only in-frame clones appear in the TCRdb table, and some are missing; sequencing was by immunoSEQ multiplex PCR. The data contain fewer than 400,000 clones, roughly nine tenths of them singletons. Between the trimmed V and J ends, which lost 0 bases and 2 bases, there was a span of 8 bases. Germline V gene lookup returns CDR1 LNHNV and CDR2 YYDKDF (reference sequence). This CDR3 has 15 amino acids.

The chain links TRBV15 to TRBJ2-1; D perhaps matches TRBD2 (6 bases). The sample in question was peripheral blood, obtained in a trial of Ad26.COV2.S vaccine versus placebo. The sequence was collected from a person aged 18-65 years who received the Ad26.COV2.S COVID-19 vaccine or a placebo. The CDR3 reads CATSRDGGTYNEQFF. The DNA for the CDR3 is TGTGCCACCAGCAGAGATGGCGGGACCTACAATGAGCAGTTCTTC.